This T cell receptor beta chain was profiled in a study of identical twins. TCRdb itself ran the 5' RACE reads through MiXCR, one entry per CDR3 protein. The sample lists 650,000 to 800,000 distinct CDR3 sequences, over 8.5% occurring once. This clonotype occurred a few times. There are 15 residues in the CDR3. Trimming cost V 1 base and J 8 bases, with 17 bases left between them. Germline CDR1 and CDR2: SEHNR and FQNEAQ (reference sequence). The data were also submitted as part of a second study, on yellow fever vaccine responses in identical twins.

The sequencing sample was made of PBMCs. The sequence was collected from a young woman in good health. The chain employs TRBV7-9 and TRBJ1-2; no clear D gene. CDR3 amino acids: CASSLEARFREGYTF. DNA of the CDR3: TGTGCCAGCAGCTTAGAGGCCCGTTTTCGGGAAGGCTACACCTTC.